These 5 T cell receptor beta chains were all obtained from the same sample, sequenced in a study of cytomegalovirus exposure and HLA in healthy donors. The repertoire was sequenced with immunoSEQ multiplex PCR; TCRdb's copy has only in-frame clones and lacks some. This table has fewer than 150,000 clones, approximately 86% appearing once. Sequencing was carried out using PBMCs. These receptors were collected from a woman aged 18-30 years in good health and CMV-seropositive.

The chain uses TRBV2 and TRBJ2-1; 7 nucleotides align to TRBD2. The J segment lost 4 bases and the V segment lost 3 bases, leaving 9 bases of the junction unmatched. CDR1 and CDR2 (germline): SNHLY, FYNNEI. This CDR3 region has 16 residues. In DNA, the CDR3 is TGTGCCAGCAGTGATGGTCTAGCGGAAATATACAATGAGCAGTTCTTC. As protein: CASSDGLAEIYNEQFF. Filled out from reference TRBV2 and TRBJ2-1, the complete variable domain reads EPEVTQTPSHQVTQMGQEVILRCVPISNHLYFYWYRQILGQKVEFLVSFYNNEISEKSEIFDDQFSVERPDGSNFTLKIRSTKLEDSAMYFCASSDGLAEIYNEQFFGPGTRLTVL.

This rearrangement joins TRBV4-3 to TRBJ2-2; D unresolved. Germline V gives CDR1 LGHNA, CDR2 YSLEER. V dropped 1 base and J dropped 2 bases, with 8 bases sitting between them. The CDR3 contains 15 residues. CDR3 amino acids: CASSQVARNTGELFF. The CDR3 DNA sequence: TGCGCCAGCAGCCAAGTTGCTAGAAACACCGGGGAGCTGTTTTTT.

V gene TRBV11-2 combines with J gene TRBJ2-5; 9 bases agree with TRBD2. V was pared by 3 bases and J by 5 bases, with 7 bases of the junction left unmatched. Germline CDR1 SGHAT, CDR2 FQNNGV. CDR3 length equals 15 residues. The chain's CDR3 is CASSFGTSLYETQYF. CDR3 nucleotides: TGTGCCAGCAGCTTCGGGACTAGCCTTTATGAGACCCAGTACTTC.

The chain joins TRBV6-6 to TRBJ1-2; D unresolved. V was cut by 7 bases and J by 6 bases, with 24 bases left in between. CDR1 is MNHNY, CDR2 SVGAGI, per germline (reference sequence). This CDR3 has 16 residues. The CDR3 DNA is TGTGCCAGCACCCACGGCCCTCTTCGGGGAAACCATGGCTACACCTTC. Protein: CASTHGPLRGNHGYTF.

This clone was found a few times. This rearrangement joins TRBV7-2 to TRBJ1-6; D is undetermined. The germline V gene has CDR1 SGHTA and CDR2 FQGNSA. The V end lost 1 base, the J end lost 10 bases, and 5 bases lay between the germline ends. The CDR3 length is 12 residues. The CDR3 nucleotides are TGTGCCAGCAGCTTAGTAAGCTCACCCCTCCACTTT. Its protein product is CASSLVSSPLHF.